These 14 T cell receptor beta chains came from one sample sequenced in a study of spatial heterogeneity in lung cancer. Stated time point: sample taken at primary tumor resection. A single record per CDR3 protein comes from TCRdb applying MiXCR to the 5' RACE reads. The sample carries under 50,000 distinct CDR3 sequences, 5.2% recorded once. The source was PBMCs, collected at surgery. The receptor set was obtained from a female donor with early-stage non-small cell lung cancer.

V gene TRBV6-6 combines with J gene TRBJ2-4; 10 bases map to TRBD1. The germline V gene encodes CDR1 MNHNY and CDR2 SVGAGI (reference sequence). J gave up 0 bases and V 0 bases, and 8 bases lay outside the gene matches. This CDR3 comprises 19 residues. CDR3 DNA: TGTGCCAGCAGTTACTCGCCGGGACAGGGGAGTCTAGCCAAAAACATTCAGTACTTC. This codes for CASSYSPGQGSLAKNIQYF.

This clonotype has only a few counts. The CDR3 DNA reads TGCAGTGCTAGGTCCATGGACAGAGCGAAAGTTAACTATGGCTACACCTTC. Its protein product is CSARSMDRAKVNYGYTF. V is TRBV20-1 and J is TRBJ1-2; D is perhaps TRBD1 (6 bases). Trimming took off 3 bases at V and 1 base at J, with 21 bases between the two ends. This CDR3 contains 17 residues. Looked up from germline, CDR1 is DFQATT and CDR2 is SNEGSKA (reference sequence).

This clonotype has at least ten counts. The gene calls are TRBV29-1 and TRBJ1-5; maybe TRBD1 (6 bases). This CDR3 has 13 amino acids. Trimming pared 7 bases from V and 3 bases from J, leaving 13 bases between. From germline, CDR1 is SQVTM and CDR2 ANQGSEA. CDR3 residues: CSGPGQINQPQHF. The CDR3 nucleotides are TGCAGCGGCCCCGGACAGATCAATCAGCCCCAGCATTTT.

The sample holds many counts of this clonotype. This rearrangement joins TRBV29-1 to TRBJ1-4, with a tentative D call TRBD1 (5 bases). V was clipped by 5 bases and J by 4 bases, with 14 bases between them. The CDR3 runs 14 residues. Looked up from germline, CDR1 is SQVTM and CDR2 is ANQGSEA. In DNA, the CDR3 is TGCAGCGTTTCCTCTGGGGGTGGTAATGAAAAACTGTTTTTT. Its translation is CSVSSGGGNEKLFF.

This clonotype has at least ten counts. The chain joins TRBV12-3 or TRBV12-4 to TRBJ1-1; unclear D gene. The CDR3 has 14 amino acids. Trimming took 6 bases from V and 1 from J, leaving 12 bases between them. CDR3 nucleotides: TGTGCCAGCAGCCCCGGGAGGAGGAACACTGAAGCTTTCTTT. It translates to CASSPGRRNTEAFF.

This clonotype was counted at least ten times. This chain uses TRBV6-5 with TRBJ2-2, with D perhaps being TRBD1 or TRBD2 (5 bases each). Per the germline V gene, CDR1 is MNHEY and CDR2 is SVGAGI. Trimming removed 1 base from V and 0 bases from J, with 12 bases in between. There are 17 residues in the CDR3. The CDR3 loop reads CASSYLPGRANTGELFF. In nucleotides, the CDR3 is TGTGCCAGCAGTTACTTGCCGGGGCGCGCGAACACCGGGGAGCTGTTTTTT.

This clonotype was seen at least ten times. The chain uses TRBV18 and TRBJ1-6, with a tentative D call TRBD1 (6 bases). This CDR3 has 17 amino acids. Trimming shortened V by 4 bases and J by 0 bases, and 13 bases separated the two germline ends. Germline loops: CDR1 KGHSH, CDR2 LQKENI. In nucleotides, the CDR3 is TGTGCCAGCTCACGATCAGGGGATAGCTCCTATAATTCACCCCTCCACTTT. Amino acid sequence: CASSRSGDSSYNSPLHF.

This clonotype was detected ten times or more. The chain uses TRBV6-2 or TRBV6-3 and TRBJ2-2; D remains unclear. Germline CDR1 and CDR2: MNHEY and SVGEGT. CDR3 length: 13 amino acids. The V end was cut by 7 bases, the J end by 1 base, with 7 bases between. The CDR3 loop is CASKARNTGELFF. Written as DNA, the CDR3 is TGTGCCAGCAAGGCCAGGAACACCGGGGAGCTGTTTTTT.

This clonotype has a count of ten or more. V and J are TRBV28 and TRBJ2-7, with 7 bases lining up with TRBD2. The CDR3 has 14 residues. J lost 1 base, V lost 7 bases, and 7 bases had no gene match. Germline CDR1 MDHEN, CDR2 SYDVKM. This chain's CDR3 is CASTLGGVSYEQYF. The CDR3 coding sequence is TGTGCCAGCACCCTGGGGGGGGTTTCCTACGAGCAGTACTTC.

The gene calls are TRBV9 and TRBJ2-3, with TRBD2 matching over 7 bases. The V segment lost 4 bases and the J segment 3 bases; nucleotides outside the gene matches: 8. The CDR3 is made up of 15 amino acids. The germline gives CDR1 SGDLS, CDR2 YYNGEE. The CDR3 sequence is CASSSGASGTDTQYF. The CDR3 DNA reads TGTGCCAGCAGCTCCGGGGCTAGCGGAACAGATACGCAGTATTTT.

The CDR3 protein is CASSKKAGVTYNSPLHF. CDR3 sequence (DNA): TGCGCCAGCAGTAAGAAAGCGGGGGTAACCTATAATTCACCCCTCCACTTT. V usage is TRBV10-2 and J usage is TRBJ1-6; D might be TRBD1 (5 bases). This CDR3 region has 17 residues. V was clipped by 5 bases and J by 2 bases, with 16 bases between them. Germline CDR1 WSHSY, CDR2 SAAADI.

This clonotype was picked up many times. This chain links TRBV28 with TRBJ2-2; D uncertain. V lost 3 bases and J 6 bases, leaving 8 bases between the germline ends. The CDR3 consists of 13 residues. The germline V gene encodes CDR1 MDHEN and CDR2 SYDVKM. This chain's CDR3 is CASSLGQAGELFF. The CDR3 DNA is TGTGCCAGCAGTTTGGGCCAGGCCGGGGAGCTGTTTTTT.

This clonotype came up many times. V is TRBV20-1 and J is TRBJ1-1; possible D gene TRBD1, 6 bases. Germline V CDR1 and CDR2: DFQATT, SNEGSKA (reference sequence). CDR3 length: 14 amino acids. Trimming pared 8 bases from V and 4 bases from J, leaving 20 bases between. In DNA, the CDR3 is TGCAGTTCCCCCGGGACACTCCTAAGCACTGAAGCTTTCTTT. This gives the protein CSSPGTLLSTEAFF.

The rearrangement joins TRBV5-1 to TRBJ1-3; tentatively, D is TRBD1 (5 bases). In germline, CDR1 is SGHRS, CDR2 YFSETQ. The V gene lost 4 bases and the J gene lost 4 bases, with 12 bases spanning the gap. The CDR3 has 14 residues. The CDR3 loop is CASSAGPVGNTIYF. The CDR3, as DNA: TGCGCCAGCAGCGCGGGACCAGTCGGAAACACCATATATTTT.